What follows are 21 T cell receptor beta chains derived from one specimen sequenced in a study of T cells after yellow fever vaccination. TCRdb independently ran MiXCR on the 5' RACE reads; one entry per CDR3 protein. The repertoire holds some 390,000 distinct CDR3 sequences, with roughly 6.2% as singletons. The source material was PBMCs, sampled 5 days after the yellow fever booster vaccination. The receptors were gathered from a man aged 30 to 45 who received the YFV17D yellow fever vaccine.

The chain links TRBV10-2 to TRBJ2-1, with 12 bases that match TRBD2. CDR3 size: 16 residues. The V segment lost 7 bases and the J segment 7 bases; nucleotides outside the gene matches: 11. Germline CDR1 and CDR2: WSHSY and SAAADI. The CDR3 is CASTPGLAGGENEQFF. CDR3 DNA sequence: TGCGCCAGCACTCCCGGGCTAGCGGGAGGGGAGAATGAGCAGTTCTTC.

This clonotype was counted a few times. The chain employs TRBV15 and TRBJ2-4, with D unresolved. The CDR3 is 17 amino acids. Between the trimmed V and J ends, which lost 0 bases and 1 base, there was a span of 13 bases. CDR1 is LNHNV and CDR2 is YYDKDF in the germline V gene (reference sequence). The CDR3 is CATSRDWAVVAKNIQYF. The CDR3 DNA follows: TGTGCCACCAGCAGAGATTGGGCAGTAGTCGCCAAAAACATTCAGTACTTC.

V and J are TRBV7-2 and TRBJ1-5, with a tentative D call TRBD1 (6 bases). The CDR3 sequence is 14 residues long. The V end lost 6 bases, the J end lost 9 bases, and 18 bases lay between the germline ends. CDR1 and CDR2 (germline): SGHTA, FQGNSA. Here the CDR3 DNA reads TGTGCCAGCAGTCAGACAGGCGGTGATGGGCCCCAGCATTTT. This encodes CASSQTGGDGPQHF.

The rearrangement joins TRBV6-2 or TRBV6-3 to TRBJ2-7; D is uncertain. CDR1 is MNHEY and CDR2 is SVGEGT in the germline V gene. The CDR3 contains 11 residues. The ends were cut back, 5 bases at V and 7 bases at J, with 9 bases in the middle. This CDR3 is CASSQTWEQYF. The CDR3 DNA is TGTGCCAGCAGTCAGACATGGGAGCAGTACTTC.

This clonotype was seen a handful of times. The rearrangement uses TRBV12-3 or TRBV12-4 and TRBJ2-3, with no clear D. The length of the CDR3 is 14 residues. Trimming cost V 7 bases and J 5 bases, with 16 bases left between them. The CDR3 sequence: CASMKTPKVDTQYF. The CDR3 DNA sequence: TGTGCCAGCATGAAGACCCCCAAAGTAGATACGCAGTATTTT.

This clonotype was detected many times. The DNA for the CDR3 is TGTGCCAGCAAGCTAATGCCGGGACAGGGAACCTACGAGCAGTACTTC. Encoded protein: CASKLMPGQGTYEQYF. This chain links TRBV6-5 with TRBJ2-7; 9 bases map to TRBD1. V gave up 7 bases and J gave up 2 bases; unmatched junction bases: 12. Germline assignment: CDR1 MNHEY and CDR2 SVGAGI. This CDR3 has 16 amino acids.

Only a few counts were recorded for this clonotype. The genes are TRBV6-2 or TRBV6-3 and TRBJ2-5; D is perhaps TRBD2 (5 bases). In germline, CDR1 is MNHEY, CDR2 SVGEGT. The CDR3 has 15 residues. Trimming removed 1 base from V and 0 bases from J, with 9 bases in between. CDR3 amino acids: CASSYLSGNQETQYF. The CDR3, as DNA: TGTGCCAGCAGTTACTTGTCGGGGAACCAAGAGACCCAGTACTTC.

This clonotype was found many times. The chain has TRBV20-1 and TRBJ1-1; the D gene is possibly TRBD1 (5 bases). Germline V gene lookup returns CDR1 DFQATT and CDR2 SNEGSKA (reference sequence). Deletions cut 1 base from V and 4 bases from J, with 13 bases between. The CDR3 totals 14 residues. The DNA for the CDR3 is TGCAGTGCTAGAGTGCAGGCCGGGGGCACTGAAGCTTTCTTT. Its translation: CSARVQAGGTEAFF.

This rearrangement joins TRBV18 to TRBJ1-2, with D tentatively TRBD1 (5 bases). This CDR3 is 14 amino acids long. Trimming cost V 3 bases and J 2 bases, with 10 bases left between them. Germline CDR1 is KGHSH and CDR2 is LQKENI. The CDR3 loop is CASSPMTENYGYTF. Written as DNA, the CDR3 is TGTGCCAGCTCACCTATGACAGAAAACTATGGCTACACCTTC.

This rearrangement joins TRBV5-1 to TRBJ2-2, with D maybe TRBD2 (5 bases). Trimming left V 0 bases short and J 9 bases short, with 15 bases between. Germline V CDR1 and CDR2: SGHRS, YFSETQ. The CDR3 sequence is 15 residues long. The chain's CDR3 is CASSLAAGRERELFF. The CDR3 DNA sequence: TGCGCCAGCAGCTTGGCCGCGGGCCGGGAAAGGGAGCTGTTTTTT.

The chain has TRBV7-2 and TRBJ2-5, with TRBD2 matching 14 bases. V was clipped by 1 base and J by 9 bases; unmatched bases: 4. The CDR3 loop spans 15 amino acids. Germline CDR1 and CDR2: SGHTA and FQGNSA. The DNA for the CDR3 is TGTGCCAGCAGCTTAGGGGGGACTAGCGGGAGCGCCCAGTACTTC. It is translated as CASSLGGTSGSAQYF.

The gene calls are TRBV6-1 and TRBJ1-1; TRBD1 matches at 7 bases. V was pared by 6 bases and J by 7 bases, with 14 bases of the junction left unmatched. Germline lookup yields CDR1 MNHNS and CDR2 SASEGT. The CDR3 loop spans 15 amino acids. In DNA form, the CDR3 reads TGTGCCAGCAGCGATCCCGGGACAGAACCAAATGAAGCTTTCTTT. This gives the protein CASSDPGTEPNEAFF.

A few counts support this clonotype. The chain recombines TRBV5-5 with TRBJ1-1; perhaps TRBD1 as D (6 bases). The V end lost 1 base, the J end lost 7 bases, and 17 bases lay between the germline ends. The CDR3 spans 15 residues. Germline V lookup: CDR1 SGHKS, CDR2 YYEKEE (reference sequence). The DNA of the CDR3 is TGTGCCAGCAGCTTGATGGTGAAGGGGGTGATTGAAGCTTTCTTT. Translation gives CASSLMVKGVIEAFF.

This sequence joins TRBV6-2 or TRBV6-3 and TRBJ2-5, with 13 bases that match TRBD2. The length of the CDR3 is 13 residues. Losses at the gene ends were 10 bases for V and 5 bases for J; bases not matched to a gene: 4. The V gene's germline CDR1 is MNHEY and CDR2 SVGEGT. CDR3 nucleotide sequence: TGTGCCACCGGACTAGCGGGAGTGGAGACCCAGTACTTC. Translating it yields CATGLAGVETQYF.

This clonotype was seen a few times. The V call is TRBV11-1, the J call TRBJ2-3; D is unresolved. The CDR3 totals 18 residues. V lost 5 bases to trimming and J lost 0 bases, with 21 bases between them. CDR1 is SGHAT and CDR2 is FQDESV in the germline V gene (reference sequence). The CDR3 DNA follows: TGTGCCAGCAGCCAAATTCGATTGAACAAGGCTAGCACAGATACGCAGTATTTT. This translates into CASSQIRLNKASTDTQYF.

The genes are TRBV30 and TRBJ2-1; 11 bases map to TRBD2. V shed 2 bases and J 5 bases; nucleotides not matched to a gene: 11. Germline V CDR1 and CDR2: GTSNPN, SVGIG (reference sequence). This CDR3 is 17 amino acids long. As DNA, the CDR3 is TGTGCCTGGAGTCTGAGGACTAGCGGGTTGACAGACAATGAGCAGTTCTTC. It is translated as CAWSLRTSGLTDNEQFF.

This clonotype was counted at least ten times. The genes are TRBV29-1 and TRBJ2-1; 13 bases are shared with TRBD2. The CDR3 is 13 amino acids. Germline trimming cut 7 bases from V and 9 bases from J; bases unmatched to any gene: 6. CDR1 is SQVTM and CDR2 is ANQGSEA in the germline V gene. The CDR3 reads CSAGGTSGIEQFF. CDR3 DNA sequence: TGCAGCGCTGGAGGGACTAGCGGGATTGAGCAGTTCTTC.

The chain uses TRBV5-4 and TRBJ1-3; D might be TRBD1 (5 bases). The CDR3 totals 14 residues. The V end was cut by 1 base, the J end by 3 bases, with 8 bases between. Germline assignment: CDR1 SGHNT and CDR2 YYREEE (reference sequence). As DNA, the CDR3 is TGTGCCAGCAGCTTGAGAGGGGTTGGAAACACCATATATTTT. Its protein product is CASSLRGVGNTIYF.

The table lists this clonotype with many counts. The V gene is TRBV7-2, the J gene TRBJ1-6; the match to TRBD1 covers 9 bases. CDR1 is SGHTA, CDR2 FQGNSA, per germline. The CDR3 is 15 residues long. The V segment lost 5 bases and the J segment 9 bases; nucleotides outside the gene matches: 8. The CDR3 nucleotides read TGTGCCAGCAGCCCGAGACAGGGGGTAGGTTCACCCCTCCACTTT. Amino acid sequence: CASSPRQGVGSPLHF.

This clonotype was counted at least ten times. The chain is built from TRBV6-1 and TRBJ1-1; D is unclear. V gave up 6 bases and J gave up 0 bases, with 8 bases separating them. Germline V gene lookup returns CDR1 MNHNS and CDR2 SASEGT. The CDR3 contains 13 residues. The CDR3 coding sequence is TGTGCCAGCAGGCTCACGGTGAACACTGAAGCTTTCTTT. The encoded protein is CASRLTVNTEAFF.

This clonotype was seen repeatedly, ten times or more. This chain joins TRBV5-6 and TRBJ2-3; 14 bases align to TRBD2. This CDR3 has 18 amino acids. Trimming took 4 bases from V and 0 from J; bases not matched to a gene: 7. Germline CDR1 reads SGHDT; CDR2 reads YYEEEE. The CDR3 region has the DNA TGTGCCAGCAGCCTTCGGACTAGCGGGAGGCCTAGCACAGATACGCAGTATTTT. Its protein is CASSLRTSGRPSTDTQYF.